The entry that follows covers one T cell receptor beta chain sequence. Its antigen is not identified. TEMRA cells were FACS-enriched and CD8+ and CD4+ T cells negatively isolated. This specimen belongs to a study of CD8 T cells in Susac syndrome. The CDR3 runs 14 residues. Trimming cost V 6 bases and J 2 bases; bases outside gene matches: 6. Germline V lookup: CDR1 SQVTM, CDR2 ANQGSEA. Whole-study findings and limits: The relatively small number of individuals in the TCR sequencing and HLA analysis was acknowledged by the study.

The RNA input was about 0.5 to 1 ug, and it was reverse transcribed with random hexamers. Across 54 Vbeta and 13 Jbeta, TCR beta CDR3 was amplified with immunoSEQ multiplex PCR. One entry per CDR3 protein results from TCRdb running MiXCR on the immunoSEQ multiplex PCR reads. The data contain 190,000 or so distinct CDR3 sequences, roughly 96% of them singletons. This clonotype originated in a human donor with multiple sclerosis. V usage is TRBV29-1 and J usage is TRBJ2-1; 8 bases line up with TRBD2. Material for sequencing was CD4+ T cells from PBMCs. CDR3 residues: CSVVAGSTYNEQFF. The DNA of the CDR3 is TGCAGCGTAGTAGCGGGATCGACCTACAATGAGCAGTTCTTC.